These T cell receptor beta chains were read from a single sample in a study of T cell responses to AZD1222 COVID-19 vaccine. Only in-frame clones appear in the TCRdb table, and some are missing; sequencing was by immunoSEQ multiplex PCR. This table has roughly 50,000 clones, more than 80% appearing once. Sequenced material: peripheral blood, taken on day 0 of AZD1222 vaccination. The receptor set was obtained from an adult in good health. Both conserved end residues are part of each CDR3. The D gene is left open where the match is weak. Clone size, where shown, is once, few, many, or a class for clones that have expanded.

>-|few|TRBV7-2|14|TRBJ2-5
CASSLRAREETQYF
TGTGCCAGCAGCTTGCGCGCCAGGGAAGAGACCCAGTACTTC
>TRBD1|few|TRBV2|14|TRBJ1-1
CASSGQGQNTEAFF
TGTGCCAGCAGTGGACAGGGACAGAACACTGAAGCTTTCTTT
>-|once|TRBV12-3/TRBV12-4|11|TRBJ1-4
CASRRDEKLFF
TGTGCCAGCAGACGCGACGAAAAACTGTTTTTT
>-|-|TRBV11-2|13|TRBJ1-6
CASSSRTVSPLHF
TGTGCCAGCAGCTCCCGGACAGTGTCACCCCTCCACTTT
>TRBD1|-|TRBV5-1|15|TRBJ2-5
CASSSTGEYQETQYF
TGCGCCAGCAGCTCGACAGGGGAATACCAAGAGACCCAGTACTTC
>-|-|TRBV7-9|15|TRBJ1-4
CASSYLRGADEKLFF
TGTGCCAGCAGCTACCTACGGGGGGCGGATGAAAAACTGTTTTTT
>TRBD2|-|TRBV3-1/TRBV3-2|13|TRBJ2-5
CASSTSDQETQYF
TGTGCCAGCAGTACTAGCGACCAAGAGACCCAGTACTTC
>-|few|TRBV30|13|TRBJ1-3
CAWQRETGNTIYF
TGTGCCTGGCAACGGGAGACTGGAAACACCATATATTTT
>-|-|TRBV19|14|TRBJ2-5
CASSIGGNQETQYF
TGTGCCAGTAGTATAGGAGGGAATCAAGAGACCCAGTACTTC
>TRBD1|once|TRBV19|15|TRBJ1-4
CASSQRTGSIGKLFF
TGTGCCAGTAGTCAGCGGACAGGGTCAATTGGAAAACTGTTTTTT
>-|-|TRBV12-3/TRBV12-4|11|TRBJ2-5
CASSRQETQYF
TGTGCCAGCAGCCGGCAAGAGACCCAGTACTTC
>TRBD1|-|TRBV19|15|TRBJ2-7
CASSKAAGGRNEQYF
TGTGCCAGTAGTAAGGCCGCAGGGGGCAGGAACGAGCAGTACTTC
>-|-|TRBV20-1|13|TRBJ1-1
CSASEGFGTEAFF
TGCAGTGCTAGTGAGGGGTTCGGCACTGAAGCTTTCTTT
>-|-|TRBV28|14|TRBJ1-2
CATPGGAGSYGYTF
TGTGCCACTCCGGGGGGGGCAGGGAGCTATGGCTACACCTTC
>-|-|TRBV12-5|16|TRBJ1-6
CASGLVHTGDNSPLHF
TGTGCTAGTGGTTTGGTACACACAGGAGATAATTCACCCCTCCACTTT
>TRBD1|-|TRBV19|15|TRBJ1-1
CASSPTGAVNTEAFF
TGTGCCAGTAGTCCAACAGGGGCGGTGAACACTGAAGCTTTCTTT
>TRBD1|-|TRBV9|14|TRBJ1-2
CASSPTGQGYGYTF
TGTGCCAGCAGCCCCACGGGACAGGGATATGGCTACACCTTC
>TRBD2|-|TRBV6-6|15|TRBJ2-2
CASSGLAGDTGELFF
TGTGCCAGCAGTGGACTAGCGGGTGACACCGGGGAGCTGTTTTTT
>TRBD1|once|TRBV29-1|13|TRBJ2-5
CSVDSGGRGTQYF
TGCAGCGTTGATTCAGGGGGTAGGGGGACCCAGTACTTC
>-|-|TRBV7-2|13|TRBJ1-2
CASSVDSRYGYTF
TGTGCCAGCAGCGTCGACAGTCGCTATGGCTACACCTTC
>TRBD1|-|TRBV6-5|14|TRBJ1-2
CANSQGALNYGYTF
TGTGCCAACAGTCAGGGGGCGCTCAACTATGGCTACACCTTC
>-|-|TRBV12-3/TRBV12-4|12|TRBJ2-3
CASSYSSTTQYF
TGTGCCAGCAGTTATAGCTCAACTACGCAGTATTTT
>TRBD1|-|TRBV9|14|TRBJ2-7
CASSGGQAHYEQYF
TGTGCCAGCAGCGGGGGACAGGCCCATTACGAGCAGTACTTC
>TRBD2|-|TRBV19|18|TRBJ2-6
CASSMSAGGSSGANVLTF
TGTGCCAGTAGTATGTCAGCGGGAGGTTCCTCTGGGGCCAACGTCCTGACTTTC
>TRBD1|-|TRBV30|14|TRBJ1-2
CAWSWTGTVYGYTF
TGTGCCTGGAGTTGGACAGGGACGGTCTATGGCTACACCTTC
>TRBD2|-|TRBV10-3|16|TRBJ2-3
CAISDGLAGSTDTQYF
TGTGCCATCAGTGATGGGCTAGCGGGAAGCACAGATACGCAGTATTTT
>-|-|TRBV5-1|13|TRBJ1-6
CASSTGQNPPLHF
TGCGCCAGCAGCACGGGACAAAATCCACCCCTCCACTTT
>-|-|TRBV28|16|TRBJ2-1
CASSSQGLGGGGEQFF
TGTGCCAGCAGCTCTCAGGGACTTGGAGGGGGGGGTGAGCAGTTCTTC
>-|-|TRBV30|11|TRBJ2-1
CAWARDLFQFF
TGTGCCTGGGCCCGGGACTTATTTCAGTTCTTC
>-|-|TRBV30|11|TRBJ1-2
CAWSVGVGYTF
TGTGCCTGGAGTGTAGGGGTTGGCTACACCTTC
>-|-|TRBV5-1|14|TRBJ1-2
CASSLEGKAYGYTF
TGCGCCAGCAGCTTGGAGGGGAAGGCGTATGGCTACACCTTC
>TRBD1|few|TRBV28|17|TRBJ1-1
CASRTASGGTMNTEAFF
TGTGCCAGCAGAACCGCCTCAGGGGGCACCATGAACACTGAAGCTTTCTTT
>-|-|TRBV28|15|TRBJ1-5
CASRPQTWSNQPQHF
TGTGCCAGCAGGCCTCAAACGTGGAGCAATCAGCCCCAGCATTTT
>-|-|TRBV3-1/TRBV3-2|15|TRBJ2-3
CASSQGAGSTDTQYF
TGTGCCAGCAGCCAAGGGGCAGGGAGCACAGATACGCAGTATTTT
>TRBD1|-|TRBV6-5|14|TRBJ2-3
CASTRDRGPDTQYF
TGTGCCAGCACACGGGACAGGGGACCAGATACGCAGTATTTT
>-|few|TRBV5-1|12|TRBJ2-7
CASSIDWHEQYF
TGCGCCAGCAGCATCGACTGGCACGAGCAGTACTTC
>TRBD2|-|TRBV11-2|15|TRBJ2-7
CASSHTSGSAGEQYF
TGTGCCAGCAGTCATACTAGCGGGAGCGCCGGCGAGCAGTACTTC
>-|-|TRBV7-3|14|TRBJ2-1
CASSLMSSYNEQFF
TGTGCCAGCAGCTTGATGAGCTCCTACAATGAGCAGTTCTTC
>-|few|TRBV27|14|TRBJ1-5
CASRPLGGNQPQHF
TGTGCCAGCAGACCTCTGGGGGGCAATCAGCCCCAGCATTTT
>-|-|TRBV4-1|15|TRBJ2-3
CASSQELLSTDTQYF
TGCGCCAGCAGCCAAGAACTTTTAAGCACAGATACGCAGTATTTT
>-|-|TRBV14|13|TRBJ2-7
CASSQAAYYEQYF
TGTGCCAGCAGCCAAGCGGCCTACTACGAGCAGTACTTC
>-|-|TRBV27|13|TRBJ2-5
CASSFSRGETQYF
TGTGCCAGCAGTTTTTCAAGGGGGGAGACCCAGTACTTC
>TRBD2|-|TRBV6-2/TRBV6-3|17|TRBJ2-7
CASSYTRLAGASYEQYF
TGTGCCAGCAGTTACACCAGACTAGCGGGTGCCTCCTACGAGCAGTACTTC
>-|-|TRBV9|14|TRBJ2-5
CASSVDEGRETQYF
TGTGCCAGCAGCGTAGATGAGGGGAGGGAGACCCAGTACTTC
>TRBD2|few|TRBV11-3|20|TRBJ2-1
CASSLEPPTPTSGREYEQFF
TGTGCCAGCAGCTTAGAGCCTCCCACCCCCACTAGCGGGAGGGAGTATGAGCAGTTCTTC
>-|-|TRBV29-1|13|TRBJ1-5
CSVAGQTGQPQHF
TGCAGCGTTGCCGGACAGACGGGGCAGCCCCAGCATTTT
>-|-|TRBV28|15|TRBJ1-2
CASSLAQEGNYGYTF
TGTGCCAGCAGTTTAGCTCAGGAAGGGAACTATGGCTACACCTTC
>-|-|TRBV4-2|15|TRBJ2-5
CASSQEPNGRETQYF
TGTGCCAGCAGCCAAGAGCCAAACGGAAGGGAGACCCAGTACTTC
>TRBD1|-|TRBV28|18|TRBJ1-6
CASSPADRVSSYNSPLHF
TGTGCCAGCAGTCCCGCGGACAGGGTTAGCTCCTATAATTCACCCCTCCACTTT
>-|-|TRBV27|15|TRBJ2-3
CASRVYGSRTDTQYF
TGTGCCAGCAGGGTTTACGGGAGTCGCACAGATACGCAGTATTTT
>TRBD2|-|TRBV27|16|TRBJ2-1
CASSLLRGRGANEQFF
TGTGCCAGCAGTTTATTACGCGGGAGGGGGGCCAATGAGCAGTTCTTC